This TCR beta chain was profiled in a study of Ad26.COV2.S vaccination and SARS-CoV-2 variants. Study-level findings and limits: Analyses that measured TCR breadth and depth may have underestimated total T cell responses.

With regard to this clone: Its antigen is not identified. Other DNA sequences in this sample translate to the same CDR3.

Trimming stripped 4 bases from V and 4 bases from J, with 10 bases between. From germline, CDR1 is SGHDN and CDR2 FVKESK. CDR3 length: 13 residues. Some clones are missing from TCRdb's copy, which holds only in-frame ones; the method was immunoSEQ multiplex PCR. The sample yields about 180,000 clones, around 88% seen once. The starting material was peripheral blood, obtained after recovery from COVID-19. The rearrangement joins TRBV14 to TRBJ2-5; D is tentatively TRBD1 or TRBD2 (5 bases each). The receptor was derived from a human donor who had recovered from COVID-19. CDR3 in DNA: TGTGCCAGCAGCCTAGGGACGGTAGAGACCCAGTACTTC. The encoded protein is CASSLGTVETQYF.